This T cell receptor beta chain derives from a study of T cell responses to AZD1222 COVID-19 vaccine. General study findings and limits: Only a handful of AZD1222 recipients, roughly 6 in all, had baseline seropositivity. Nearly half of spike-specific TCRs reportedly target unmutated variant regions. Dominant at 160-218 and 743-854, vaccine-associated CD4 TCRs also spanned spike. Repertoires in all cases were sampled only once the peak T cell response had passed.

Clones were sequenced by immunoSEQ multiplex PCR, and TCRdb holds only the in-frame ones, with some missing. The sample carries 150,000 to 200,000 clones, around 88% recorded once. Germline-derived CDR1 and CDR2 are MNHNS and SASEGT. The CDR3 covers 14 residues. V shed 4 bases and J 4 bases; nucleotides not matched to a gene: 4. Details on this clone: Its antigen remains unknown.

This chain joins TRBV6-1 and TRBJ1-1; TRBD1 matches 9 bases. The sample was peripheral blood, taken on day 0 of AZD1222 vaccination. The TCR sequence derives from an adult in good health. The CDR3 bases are TGTGCCAGCAGTGGGCAGACAGGGGGCACTGAAGCTTTCTTT. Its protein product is CASSGQTGGTEAFF.